Following are 16 T cell receptor beta chains from one sample sequenced in a study of Graves' ophthalmopathy and Graves' hyperthyroidism. RNA transcripts yielded amplified TCR beta CDR3 regions. HTBI primers served in a first-round RT-PCR, which a second-round multiplex PCR followed. Each CDR3 protein gets one entry after TCRdb re-called the multiplex PCR reads with MiXCR. The data show 170,000 or so distinct CDR3 sequences, with 30% to 45% seen just once and under 7% held by the top ten. Input material: peripheral blood. The source is a woman between 40 and 55 years old with Graves' ophthalmopathy.

Turning to this clonotype: Here the CDR3 omits its conserved ending phenylalanine or tryptophan, so a read error is the likely source. The chain recombines TRBV7-3 with TRBJ2-7; 8 bases agree with TRBD2. Germline V gene data show CDR1 as SGHTA and CDR2 as FQGTGA. The CDR3 is 14 amino acids. J lost 4 bases, V lost 6 bases, and 8 bases had no gene match. CDR3 sequence reads: CASSTSGGLYEQYY. CDR3 DNA: TGTGCCAGCAGTACTAGCGGAGGTCTTTACGAGCAGTACTAC.

Comment on this clonotype: With a much larger clone just one base away, this may be a read error. This chain joins TRBV4-1 and TRBJ2-7, with D perhaps matching TRBD1 (6 bases). This CDR3 is built from 14 residues. Germline CDR1 MGHRA, CDR2 YSYEKL. The CDR3 DNA reads as TGCGCCAGCAGCCAGGTGGGGACACACTACGAGAAGTACTTC. It yields the protein CASSQVGTHYEKYF.

The rearrangement joins TRBV28 to TRBJ2-7; D is undetermined. The germline gives CDR1 MDHEN, CDR2 SYDVKM. V was pared by 2 bases and J by 5 bases, with 7 bases between. The CDR3 spans 12 residues. The CDR3 DNA is TGTGCCAGCAGTTTAAAAGCCCACGAGCAGTACTTC. It is translated as CASSLKAHEQYF. The variable domain in full, completed from reference TRBV28 and TRBJ2-7, reads DVKVTQSSRYLVKRTGEKVFLECVQDMDHENMFWYRQDPGLGLRLIYFSYDVKMKEKGDIPEGYSVSREKKERFSLILESASTNQTSMYLCASSLKAHEQYFGPGTRLTVT.

The CDR3 here is CASSLLDRMNTEAFF. CDR3 in DNA: TGTGCCAGCAGTTTACTGGACAGGATGAACACTGAAGCTTTCTTT. V and J are TRBV6-2 or TRBV6-3 and TRBJ1-1; TRBD1 agrees at 7 bases. Germline loops: CDR1 MNHEY, CDR2 SVGEGT. CDR3 size: 15 residues. The trim removed 4 bases at V and 0 bases at J, leaving 5 bases unmatched.

This clonotype was observed many times. This chain joins TRBV4-1 and TRBJ1-2; D unresolved. CDR3 length equals 15 residues. Germline CDR1 and CDR2: MGHRA and YSYEKL. Trimming cost V 1 base and J 4 bases, with 13 bases left between them. The CDR3 is CASSQAAGAAYGYTF. The CDR3 DNA reads TGCGCCAGCAGCCAAGCCGCCGGTGCGGCCTATGGCTACACCTTC.

The rearrangement uses TRBV9 and TRBJ2-7; D remains unclear. Germline CDR1 is SGDLS and CDR2 is YYNGEE. The CDR3 length is 15 residues. The V end lost 4 bases, the J end lost 3 bases, and 17 bases lay between the germline ends. The CDR3 sequence: CASSLGPELFYEQYF. CDR3 coding DNA: TGTGCCAGCAGCTTAGGCCCGGAGTTGTTCTACGAGCAGTACTTC.

V and J are TRBV6-2 or TRBV6-3 and TRBJ1-1; D gene ambiguous. The CDR3 has 14 amino acids. The V gene's germline CDR1 is MNHEY and CDR2 SVGEGT. With 4 bases removed from V and 1 base from J, the gap between germline ends came to 10 bases. The CDR3 DNA reads TGTGCCAGCAGTTCCTACACATCGAACACTGAAGCTTTCTTT. As protein: CASSSYTSNTEAFF.

This clonotype came up many times. This chain connects TRBV19 to TRBJ2-7, with 7 positions matching TRBD2. CDR1 is LNHDA, CDR2 SQIVND, per germline (reference sequence). The CDR3 totals 15 residues. V dropped 4 bases and J dropped 5; count of bases not matched to a gene: 11. The CDR3 DNA reads TGTGCCAGTAGTAGAGACCGACGACTAGCCCACGAGCAGTACTTC. Its protein is CASSRDRRLAHEQYF. Filled out from reference TRBV19 and TRBJ2-7, the complete variable domain reads DGGITQSPKYLFRKEGQNVTLSCEQNLNHDAMYWYRQDPGQGLRLIYYSQIVNDFQKGDIAEGYSVSREKKESFPLTVTSAQKNPTAFYLCASSRDRRLAHEQYFGPGTRLTVT.

This clonotype was seen ten or more times. The J gene is TRBJ1-5, the V gene TRBV6-1; possibly TRBD1 for D (5 bases). Germline V CDR1 and CDR2: MNHNS, SASEGT. Trimming took 3 bases from V and 6 from J, leaving 18 bases between them. The CDR3 is made up of 16 amino acids. In DNA, the CDR3 is TGTGCCAGCAGTGAGAGATGGGGGTCATGGGGTCAGCCCCAGCATTTT. This sequence encodes CASSERWGSWGQPQHF.

Many counts were recorded for this clonotype. The chain combines TRBV5-1 with TRBJ1-1; TRBD1 aligns across 8 bases. CDR3 length: 13 residues. CDR1 is SGHRS, CDR2 YFSETQ, per germline. V was clipped by 0 bases and J by 7 bases; unmatched bases: 2. CDR3 residues: CASSLGQGIEAFF. CDR3 coding DNA: TGCGCCAGCAGCTTGGGACAGGGGATTGAAGCTTTCTTT.

Many counts were recorded for this clonotype. The chain recombines TRBV6-1 with TRBJ1-2, with 7 bases matching TRBD1. The CDR3 is made up of 12 amino acids. CDR1 MNHNS and CDR2 SASEGT come from the germline V gene. V lost 4 bases, J lost 7 bases, and 3 bases stayed unmatched. CDR3 loop: CASSAGGAGYTF. The CDR3 nucleotides are TGTGCCAGCAGTGCAGGGGGGGCTGGCTACACCTTC.

This clonotype occurred many times. This rearrangement joins TRBV6-2 or TRBV6-3 to TRBJ1-5; TRBD1 might be the D (6 bases). V lost 8 bases, J lost 5 bases, and 13 bases lay in between. CDR1 and CDR2 from the germline V gene are MNHEY and SVGEGT. The CDR3 consists of 13 residues. The CDR3 here is CASGRGLYQPQHF. The CDR3 nucleotides are TGTGCCAGCGGTAGGGGGTTGTATCAGCCCCAGCATTTT.

In this sample, this clonotype turned up a few times. The rearrangement joins TRBV20-1 to TRBJ2-7; TRBD2 matches 8 bases. Trimming took 0 bases from V and 7 from J; bases not matched to a gene: 8. The germline CDR1 and CDR2 sequences are DFQATT and SNEGSKA (reference sequence). CDR3 length: 14 residues. CDR3 loop: CSARDPGGFGEQYF. The CDR3 DNA reads as TGCAGTGCTAGAGATCCGGGAGGGTTCGGAGAGCAGTACTTC.

This clonotype was counted at least ten times. The rearrangement uses TRBV2 and TRBJ2-7, with 7 bases fitting TRBD1. After removal of 3 bases from V and 4 bases from J, the junction contained 6 bases not matched to a gene. The CDR3 loop spans 14 amino acids. Germline CDR1 reads SNHLY; CDR2 reads FYNNEI. CDR3 in DNA: TGTGCCAGCAGTGAGCAACAGGGGAAATACGAGCAGTACTTC. This codes for CASSEQQGKYEQYF.

This chain uses TRBV6-1 with TRBJ2-7; D is uncertain. Trimming cost V 5 bases and J 3 bases, with 20 bases left between them. CDR3 size: 16 residues. In germline, CDR1 is MNHNS, CDR2 SASEGT. CDR3 region: CASSRGPEKPNYEQYF. CDR3 coding DNA: TGTGCCAGCAGTCGAGGCCCGGAAAAACCTAACTACGAGCAGTACTTC.

The rearrangement links TRBV6-1 to TRBJ1-1, with unresolved D. The CDR3 is made up of 13 amino acids. V gave up 6 bases and J gave up 0 bases, with 8 bases separating them. Germline-derived CDR1 and CDR2 are MNHNS and SASEGT. CDR3 residues: CASSSILNTEAFF. The CDR3 DNA reads TGTGCCAGCAGCTCGATTCTGAACACTGAAGCTTTCTTT.